The 12 T cell receptor beta chains below were found in one sample sequenced in a study of shared clonotypes between healthy human individuals. The table came from immunoSEQ multiplex PCR; TCRdb's copy has only in-frame clones and leaves some out. This sample has millions of clones, with 85% to 95% found just once. CD45RO-negative cells were positively selected for CCR7, leaving out terminally differentiated effector memory CD45RA+ cells. Sequencing was performed on naive CD8+ T cells sorted from blood. The origin of the receptors is a man aged 18 to 30 in good health.

The chain employs TRBV27 and TRBJ2-2; the D gene could be TRBD1 or TRBD2 (5 bases each). Germline V gives CDR1 MNHEY, CDR2 SMNVEV (reference sequence). V lost 0 bases, J lost 6 bases, and 11 bases lay in between. The CDR3 is 15 amino acids. The CDR3 protein is CASSLSTGAAGELFF. The CDR3 DNA is TGTGCCAGCAGTTTATCGACCGGGGCCGCCGGGGAGCTGTTTTTT.

This chain links TRBV30 with TRBJ1-5, with 10 bases fitting TRBD1. The V and J ends lost 8 bases and 3 bases, in that order; junction bases with no gene match: 10. CDR3 length equals 15 residues. Germline V lookup: CDR1 GTSNPN, CDR2 SVGIG (reference sequence). Here the CDR3 reads CAVNPGQGYNQPQHF. CDR3 in DNA: TGTGCCGTCAACCCGGGACAGGGGTACAATCAGCCCCAGCATTTT.

The genes are TRBV7-2 and TRBJ2-2; no clear D. The CDR3 runs 16 residues. The germline CDR1 and CDR2 sequences are SGHTA and FQGNSA. Trimming removed 5 bases from V and 0 bases from J, with 13 bases in between. The DNA of the CDR3 is TGTGCCAGCAGCCTGTTCGACTCAACGAACACCGGGGAGCTGTTTTTT. Translating gives CASSLFDSTNTGELFF.

This chain links TRBV5-1 with TRBJ2-3, with 12 nucleotides matching TRBD2. After removal of 5 bases from V and 5 bases from J, the junction contained 9 bases not matched to a gene. This CDR3 spans 16 amino acids. Looked up from germline, CDR1 is SGHRS and CDR2 is YFSETQ. The CDR3 loop reads CASRLAGGGILDTQYF. The CDR3 region has the DNA TGCGCCAGCAGACTAGCGGGAGGAGGTATTCTAGATACGCAGTATTTT.

In regard to this clone: Additional DNA sequences in this sample encode the identical CDR3. This chain uses TRBV4-3 with TRBJ2-7; possible D gene TRBD2, 6 bases. Trimming took 1 base from V and 4 from J, leaving 8 bases between them. This CDR3 is 13 amino acids long. Germline CDR1 LGHNA, CDR2 YSLEER. The CDR3 here is CASSQGRAYEQYF. Written as DNA, the CDR3 is TGCGCCAGCAGCCAAGGGAGGGCGTACGAGCAGTACTTC.

A note on this clone: Other DNA sequences in the sample encode the same CDR3. This chain links TRBV6-1 with TRBJ1-2, with D possibly being TRBD1 (5 bases). V gave up 3 bases and J gave up 0 bases, with 5 bases separating them. This CDR3 comprises 13 residues. Per germline, CDR1 MNHNS and CDR2 SASEGT. CDR3 nucleotides: TGTGCCAGCAGTGAGACAGCTAACTATGGCTACACCTTC. This translates into CASSETANYGYTF.

As concerns this clone: The sample carries other DNA sequences with the same CDR3. The rearrangement uses TRBV9 and TRBJ2-7; possible D gene TRBD2, 6 bases. CDR3 length: 14 amino acids. V lost 2 bases to trimming and J lost 2 bases, with 11 bases between them. CDR1 and CDR2 (germline): SGDLS, YYNGEE. The CDR3 coding sequence is TGTGCCAGCAGCGTTGGGGGGACGGCCTACGAGCAGTACTTC. It is translated as CASSVGGTAYEQYF. Drawing the rest from reference TRBV9 and TRBJ2-7, the complete variable domain is DSGVTQTPKHLITATGQRVTLRCSPRSGDLSVYWYQQSLDQGLQFLIQYYNGEERAKGNILERFSAQQFPDLHSELNLSSLELGDSALYFCASSVGGTAYEQYFGPGTRLTVT.

The chain has TRBV7-9 and TRBJ1-1, with D hard to call. The CDR3 length is 15 residues. The germline gives CDR1 SEHNR, CDR2 FQNEAQ (reference sequence). V was shortened by 4 bases and J by 0 bases, with 12 bases between the two germline ends. CDR3 nucleotide sequence: TGTGCCAGCAGCTCAGACCTCGGGATGAACACTGAAGCTTTCTTT. It yields the protein CASSSDLGMNTEAFF.

Notes on this clone: The same CDR3 is also encoded by other DNA sequences in this sample. The chain combines TRBV5-1 with TRBJ2-7; 9 positions match TRBD2. Trimming cost V 4 bases and J 5 bases; bases outside gene matches: 7. CDR3 length equals 14 residues. The germline gives CDR1 SGHRS, CDR2 YFSETQ. The DNA for the CDR3 is TGCGCCAGCAGCCTCGCGGGAGGGTGGGACGAGCAGTACTTC. Translating gives CASSLAGGWDEQYF.

This chain uses TRBV7-2 with TRBJ2-7; D remains ambiguous. V lost 4 bases to trimming and J lost 0 bases, with 16 bases between them. Germline V CDR1 and CDR2: SGHTA, FQGNSA. This CDR3 spans 16 amino acids. The CDR3 region is CASSSPPPGVSYEQYF. The CDR3 DNA is TGTGCCAGCAGCTCACCCCCCCCGGGTGTCTCCTACGAGCAGTACTTC. The variable domain in full, with the rest retrieved from reference TRBV7-2 and TRBJ2-7, is GAGVSQSPSNKVTEKGKDVELRCDPISGHTALYWYRQSLGQGLEFLIYFQGNSAPDKSGLPSDRFSAERTGGSVSTLTIQRTQQEDSAVYLCASSSPPPGVSYEQYFGPGTRLTVT.

The V call is TRBV11-2, the J call TRBJ2-4; a possible D gene is TRBD2 (5 bases). This CDR3 is 13 amino acids long. In germline, CDR1 is SGHAT, CDR2 FQNNGV. With 4 bases removed from V and 8 bases from J, the gap between germline ends came to 12 bases. The CDR3 loop reads CASSSTEEHIQYF. CDR3 DNA: TGTGCCAGCAGCTCCACGGAGGAGCACATTCAGTACTTC.

The chain is built from TRBV7-9 and TRBJ2-5, with 11 bases lining up with TRBD2. Trimming at V came to 5 bases and at J to 2 bases, leaving 7 bases not matched to a gene. Looked up from germline, CDR1 is SEHNR and CDR2 is FQNEAQ (reference sequence). The CDR3 runs to 16 residues. CDR3 DNA sequence: TGTGCCAGCAGCCCAACACTAGCGGGGGAGCAAGAGACCCAGTACTTC. It encodes CASSPTLAGEQETQYF.